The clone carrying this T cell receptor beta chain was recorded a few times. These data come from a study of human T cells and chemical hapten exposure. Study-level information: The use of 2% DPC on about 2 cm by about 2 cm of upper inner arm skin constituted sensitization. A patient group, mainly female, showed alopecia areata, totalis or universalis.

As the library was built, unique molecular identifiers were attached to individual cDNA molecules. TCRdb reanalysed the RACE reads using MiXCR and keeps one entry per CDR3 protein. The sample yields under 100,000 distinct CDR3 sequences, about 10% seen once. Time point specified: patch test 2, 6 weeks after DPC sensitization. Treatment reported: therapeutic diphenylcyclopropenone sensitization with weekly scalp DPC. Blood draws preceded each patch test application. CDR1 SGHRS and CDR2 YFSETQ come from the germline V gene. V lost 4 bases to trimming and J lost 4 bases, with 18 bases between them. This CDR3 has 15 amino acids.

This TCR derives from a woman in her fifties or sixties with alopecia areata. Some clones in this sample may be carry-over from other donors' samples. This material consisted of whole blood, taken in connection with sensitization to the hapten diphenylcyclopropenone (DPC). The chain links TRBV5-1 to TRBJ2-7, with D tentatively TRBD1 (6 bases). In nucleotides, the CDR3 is TGCGCCAGCAGCCCGGGACACCGAGAGAAGTACGAGCAGTACTTC. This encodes CASSPGHREKYEQYF. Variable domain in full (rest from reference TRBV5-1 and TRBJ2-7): KAGVTQTPRYLIKTRGQQVTLSCSPISGHRSVSWYQQTPGQGLQFLFEYFSETQRNKGNFPGRFSGRQFSNSRSEMNVSTLELGDSALYLCASSPGHREKYEQYFGPGTRLTVT.